The source of this T cell receptor beta chain is a study of blood T cells in healthy people across ages. Looking at the study overall: Using template switching, researchers captured about one barcoded beta molecule for each two T cells. Study-wide points: It was not possible, with unsorted PBMCs, to conclusively compare naive and antigen-experienced cells. Strong correlation linked observed beta diversity and percent naive T cells.

Note on this clonotype: Its antigen remains unidentified.

The CDR3 contains 14 residues. Losses at the gene ends were 7 bases for V and 10 bases for J; bases not matched to a gene: 14. Per the germline V gene, CDR1 is GTSNPN and CDR2 is SVGIG (reference sequence). Primed by a sample-barcoded 5' primer and a J-beta primer mix, a second PCR proceeded for about 6 to 11 cycles. TCRdb itself ran the 5' RACE reads through MiXCR, one entry per CDR3 protein. The sample has about 1,500,000 distinct CDR3 sequences; roughly 30% are singletons. Per-sample PBMC isolation yielded at least 6 million cells. The rearrangement links TRBV30 to TRBJ2-1; TRBD2 agrees at 9 bases. This sequence originates from a woman aged 30 to 39 in good health. Sequences were obtained from blood. The CDR3 coding sequence is TGTGCCTACCGAGACGGGCGGGAGGGCAGCGAGCAGTTCTTC. Its protein is CAYRDGREGSEQFF.